Below, 13 T cell receptor beta chains from the same sample are listed, as sequenced in a study of shared clonotypes between healthy human individuals. The repertoire was sequenced with immunoSEQ multiplex PCR; TCRdb's copy has only in-frame clones and lacks some. The repertoire holds around 1.5 million clones, with 95% to 99% as singletons. The sample was naive CD4+ T cells sorted from blood. Subset in this sample: CD45RA+ positively selected. The receptor set was obtained from a man under 40 in good health.

The genes are TRBV12-5 and TRBJ1-1, with 10 bases aligning to TRBD1. The CDR3 has 15 amino acids. Trimming took 1 base from V and 4 from J; bases not matched to a gene: 3. Germline V gives CDR1 LGHNT, CDR2 FRNRAP. The CDR3 sequence: CASGLETGGGTEAFF. In DNA form, the CDR3 reads TGTGCTAGTGGTTTGGAGACAGGGGGCGGCACTGAAGCTTTCTTT.

This chain connects TRBV13 to TRBJ2-1; 7 bases map to TRBD2. The V gene end was trimmed by 5 bases and the J gene end by 10 bases; junction bases not matched to a gene: 14. The CDR3 covers 15 residues. Germline V CDR1 and CDR2: PRHDT, FYEKMQ (reference sequence). The CDR3 region is CASSRQRAGVREQFF. CDR3 nucleotides: TGTGCCAGCAGCCGGCAACGGGCGGGAGTAAGGGAGCAGTTCTTC.

DNA of the CDR3: TGTGCCAGCAAGACAGGATCCTATGGCTACACCTTC. This sequence encodes CASKTGSYGYTF. The rearrangement links TRBV28 to TRBJ1-2; D may be TRBD1 (6 bases). Trimming took 7 bases from V and 4 from J, leaving 10 bases between them. CDR1 MDHEN and CDR2 SYDVKM come from the germline V gene. This CDR3 contains 12 residues.

The chain joins TRBV6-6 to TRBJ2-2; the D gene is possibly TRBD1 (6 bases). The length of the CDR3 is 14 residues. CDR1 and CDR2 from the germline V gene are MNHNY and SVGAGI (reference sequence). Trimming removed 6 bases from V and 1 base from J, with 9 bases in between. The CDR3 DNA reads as TGTGCCAGCAGCTCGACAGGGAACACCGGGGAGCTGTTTTTT. This encodes CASSSTGNTGELFF.

This clone appeared a single time. The chain carries TRBV11-2 and TRBJ2-5; D unresolved. Trimming cost V 4 bases and J 1 base, with 7 bases left between them. This CDR3 is 13 amino acids long. Germline values: CDR1 SGHAT, CDR2 FQNNGV. CDR3 in amino acids: CASSSGRQETQYF. CDR3 bases: TGTGCCAGCAGCTCCGGCCGCCAAGAGACCCAGTACTTC.

The chain employs TRBV7-9 and TRBJ2-7; TRBD2 aligns across 8 bases. From germline, CDR1 is SEHNR and CDR2 FQNEAQ (reference sequence). V lost 5 bases, J lost 0 bases, and 9 bases stayed unmatched. The CDR3 consists of 16 residues. Here the CDR3 reads CASSQPKRERSYEQYF. The CDR3 nucleotides are TGTGCCAGCAGCCAACCCAAGCGGGAGCGCTCCTACGAGCAGTACTTC.

V gene TRBV5-1 combines with J gene TRBJ2-7; 9 bases match TRBD1. Germline assignment: CDR1 SGHRS and CDR2 YFSETQ. With 5 bases clipped from V and 2 bases from J, the junction kept 11 bases outside the gene matches. The CDR3 is 16 residues long. The CDR3 spells CASSGGTGGSAYEQYF. Written as DNA, the CDR3 is TGCGCCAGCAGTGGTGGAACAGGGGGCTCAGCCTACGAGCAGTACTTC. Drawing the rest from reference TRBV5-1 and TRBJ2-7, the complete variable domain is KAGVTQTPRYLIKTRGQQVTLSCSPISGHRSVSWYQQTPGQGLQFLFEYFSETQRNKGNFPGRFSGRQFSNSRSEMNVSTLELGDSALYLCASSGGTGGSAYEQYFGPGTRLTVT.

V gene TRBV7-2 combines with J gene TRBJ2-3, with 9 bases that match TRBD2. The length of the CDR3 is 15 residues. In germline, CDR1 is SGHTA, CDR2 FQGNSA. V dropped 0 bases and J dropped 3; count of bases not matched to a gene: 1. Written as DNA, the CDR3 is TGTGCCAGCAGCTTAGCGGCGGGAGGGACAGATACGCAGTATTTT. This sequence encodes CASSLAAGGTDTQYF.

In DNA, the CDR3 is TGTGCCAGCAAACTAGCGCTATACAATGAGCAGTTCTTC. Its protein is CASKLALYNEQFF. The rearrangement joins TRBV27 to TRBJ2-1; 7 nucleotides line up with TRBD2. The CDR3 consists of 13 residues. The germline V gene encodes CDR1 MNHEY and CDR2 SMNVEV (reference sequence). V shed 7 bases, J shed 4 bases, and the junction held 4 bases outside the gene matches.

The gene calls are TRBV5-4 and TRBJ1-1, with D possibly being TRBD1 (5 bases). CDR3 length equals 13 residues. Germline loops: CDR1 SGHNT, CDR2 YYREEE (reference sequence). Between the trimmed V and J ends, which lost 2 bases and 7 bases, there was a span of 12 bases. For the CDR3, the DNA is TGTGCCAGCAGCTTCCGACGGGGGAATGAAGCTTTCTTT. Protein: CASSFRRGNEAFF.

The rearrangement uses TRBV9 and TRBJ2-5; no firm D call. V gave up 4 bases and J gave up 1 base, with 11 bases separating them. The CDR3 runs to 14 residues. In germline, CDR1 is SGDLS, CDR2 YYNGEE. As DNA, the CDR3 is TGTGCCAGCAGCACTCAAACGGGCCAAGAGACCCAGTACTTC. Translated, it gives CASSTQTGQETQYF.

Regarding this clone: Additional DNA sequences in this sample encode the identical CDR3. The V and J genes are TRBV4-3 and TRBJ2-3; D is uncertain. Between the trimmed V and J ends, which lost 0 bases and 2 bases, there was a span of 6 bases. Germline CDR1 and CDR2: LGHNA and YSLEER. The CDR3 is 14 amino acids. Here the CDR3 reads CASSQDVSTDTQYF. As DNA, the CDR3 is TGCGCCAGCAGCCAAGATGTGTCCACAGATACGCAGTATTTT.

The chain combines TRBV28 with TRBJ1-5, with 7 nucleotides matching TRBD1. This CDR3 region has 16 residues. After removal of 5 bases from V and 2 bases from J, the junction contained 9 bases not matched to a gene. CDR1 and CDR2 (germline): MDHEN, SYDVKM. The CDR3 DNA is TGTGCCAGCAGTCAGCGACAGGGCAGCGGCAATCAGCCCCAGCATTTT. Translating it yields CASSQRQGSGNQPQHF.